This entry is about one T cell receptor beta chain. This clone's antigen is unknown. No much larger clone exists at a distance of one base, and base qualities are not known. In total, fewer than 750 healthy bone marrow donors made up the cohort. At the time of sampling, every cohort member was nominally healthy, though immune exposures that went unrecorded were likely present. The donor tested CMV seronegative, placing the donor among the 350 to 400 seronegative members of the cohort. A peripheral blood sample was collected from each donor, and TCR beta sequencing was performed on peripheral blood mononuclear cells. The Qiagen DNeasy Blood Extraction Kit was used to extract genomic DNA from the blood cell samples. The sample originates from a study of cytomegalovirus exposure and HLA in healthy donors (TCRdb year 2017). As for the study more broadly: In an earlier analysis of fewer than 750 of the donors, approximately 300 Gb of sequence data and some 120 million unique TCR beta sequences from 180 million or so T cells were reported. An early release that covered fewer than 750 HLA-typed donors contained around 300 gigabases of sequencing data and tens of millions of unique TCR sequences. Of the roughly 400 genotyped donors, approximately 82% fell in the genetic ancestry cluster associated with self-reported Caucasian donors. The study was designed to test whether signatures of past pathogen exposure could be identified by cataloging public T cell receptors. The study profiled the T cell repertoires of 500 to 800 subjects by immunosequencing and related them to cytomegalovirus serostatus. Besides the first cohort of around 700 subjects, a separate validation cohort made up of roughly 120 different subjects was used. To predict cytomegalovirus infection status, the study combined high-throughput TCR immunosequencing, statistical association of individual TCRs with disease status, and machine learning. To study patterns of TCR occurrence, a later analysis re-analyzed previously published TCR beta repertoires from 500 to 850 donors and added high-resolution HLA genotyping. Rather than using new phenotypic data, the later analysis identified candidate immune exposures from TCR beta sequences and from how often those sequences occurred across donors. To decide whether each TCR beta V gene segment behaved as functional or pseudogenic, an earlier analysis of fewer than 750 of the donors relied on high-throughput TCR beta sequencing. Donor age, sex, ethnicity and CMV serostatus were collected together with the repertoire data. A later genetic analysis took genome-wide SNP genotypes for about 55% of the 666 donors and used that subset as a discovery cohort. Every discovery cohort repertoire had been produced on one sequencing platform. HLA typing covered class I and class II loci at four-digit resolution. Typing coverage differed by locus: A, B, C, DRB1 and DQB1 were typed in roughly 620-630 donors, DQA1 in 522, DPA1 in some 600, and DPB1 in about 450. About five DR-DQ haplotypes were handled as single units for association and clustering, since linkage in the cohort was strong. On average, 235,054 unique TCR beta nucleotide sequences were sequenced per donor among a few hundred genotyped donors of the cohort, with roughly 18% of those sequences being non-productive.

The library was made by the immunoSEQ multiplex PCR assay. For the multiplex PCR, a mixture combining 60 forward primers for TCR Vbeta segments and 13 reverse primers for TCR Jbeta segments was used. The CDR3 region of rearranged TCR beta genes was amplified from genomic DNA with a multiplex PCR assay. The amplified TCR beta libraries were sequenced on the Illumina HiSeq System as 87-base-pair reads. For the original study's pipeline: A later analysis counted some 80 million unique TCR beta chains across the 550 to 700 repertoires, and about 10 million of these chains were shared by at least two donors. A nearest-neighbor algorithm error-corrected the raw reads and collapsed the reads into unique sequences, merging closely related sequences to remove PCR and sequencing errors. To assign V, D and J gene segments, CDR3 sequences were aligned to IMGT reference sequences. Each retained sequence needed at least a six-nucleotide match to both a V gene segment and a J gene segment. Rearrangements were classified as productive when the CDR3 lacked stop codons and remained in frame with V and J, and all other rearrangements were classified as non-productive. CDR3 was defined according to IMGT convention as the region running from the second conserved V-encoded cysteine to the conserved J-encoded phenylalanine. The earlier analysis of more than 450 of the donors excluded sequences that lacked an unambiguous match to a single V gene segment. An earlier analysis of a few hundred of the donors classified V segments as functional when productive rearrangements were above 56.7% and as segregating when the standard deviation between donors was above 5%. To diagnose cytomegalovirus status from the catalog of TCR beta chain sequences, a statistical classification framework was built. A later analysis assigned V and J genes by comparing TCR nucleotide sequences with IMGT/GENE-DB human TR gene sequences. In a later analysis, CDR3 sequences and most-parsimonious VDJ recombination scenarios were assigned using the TCRdist pipeline. A later analysis defined each TCR beta chain by its CDR3 amino acid sequence plus V-gene family, and excluded reads lacking a unique V-gene family. In a later analysis, nearly 600 highly shared, low-generation-probability nucleotide sequences were removed to address suspected cross-contamination and a sequencing artifact. In a later analysis, a clonal expansion index for each public chain was calculated from normalized within-repertoire ranks of inferred template counts. A later analysis computed generation probabilities with a VDJ recombination model fitted to out-of-frame rearrangements, and checked the results against IGoR. In a later analysis, hypergeometric tests were used to score TCR-TCR, TCR-HLA and TCR-CMV co-occurrence, with a repertoire-size bias correction applied to TCR pairs. A later analysis estimated false discovery rates by permuting HLA or CMV assignments 20 times. A later analysis grouped co-occurring TCRs with DBSCAN, adding TCRdist sequence similarity when clustering within HLA-allele-positive subsets. For co-occurrence clustering, repertoires with fewer than 30,000 or more than 120,000 public chains were excluded, along with four or five repertoires with anomalous nucleotide sharing. The table comes from immuneACCESS by way of TCRdb, which keeps in-frame sequences with V and J called. Part of the clones is missing from these tables; in studies checked, under half for an unresolved V gene and the rest for unknown reasons. V and J calls and clone size are as listed in that table; D and trimming were resolved from the DNA. This sample lists some 190,000 clones; about 83% were detected once. Approximately 2.9% of the sample comes from the top ten.

Overall study results and their limits: The classifier was reported to diagnose cytomegalovirus status with high specificity and sensitivity in both the original and validation cohorts. Compared with the approximately 700-donor mean, donors in an Asian-associated ancestry cluster had fewer N-insertions in productive TCRs, according to a later genetic analysis. In vitro tests confirmed that a few of the cytomegalovirus-associated TCR beta chains recognize cytomegalovirus antigens. In a later analysis, most CMV-associated TCR beta chains were found to appear HLA-restricted, with HLA associations seemingly driven largely by CMV exposure. The authors suggested that the approach could potentially be generalized to other disease states and immunological phenotypes. The study listed 150 to 200 TCR beta chains as associated with cytomegalovirus. Because HLA typing was missing for some donors at each locus, association tests included only the typed subset. A later analysis associated roughly 17,000 TCR beta sequences with specific HLA alleles at a false discovery rate of 0.05. Approximately 16 rarely observed V segments, including chromosome 9 orphons, were excluded from the earlier analysis of some 590 of the donors because counts were too low. A later analysis found that HLA-associated TCR beta chains were more clonally expanded and had lower generation probabilities than equally common non-associated chains. Only TCR beta chains were sequenced in this cohort, and the absence of alpha or paired-chain data limited detectable features. According to a later analysis, parvovirus B19, influenza, CMV and Epstein-Barr virus appeared linked to several top co-occurrence clusters. A later analysis found that TCR association rates varied across HLA loci, with DRB1 alleles showing the most associated TCRs and HLA-C alleles the fewest. CMV serostatus was the only immune exposure information available for the cohort. A further reported finding was that TCR beta sequences accurately predicted the HLA-A and HLA-B alleles for most subjects in the first cohort. Correlated functional status among segregating V segments might reflect linkage disequilibrium, but an unknown experimental factor could not be ruled out. Assigning TCR associations to individual alleles was difficult when HLA alleles, especially DR and DQ, strongly co-occurred. A cluster of highly shared sequence variants was judged likely to be a technical artifact of the sequencing pipeline. Broadly in line with IMGT annotations, most TCR beta V segments showed up in productive rearrangements about 87% or about 30% of the time in an earlier analysis of 587 of the donors. A later genetic analysis associated a missense DCLRE1C variant with V-gene and J-gene trimming of TCR beta chains, and an independent cohort replicated the association. While some public TCRs were present in many individuals, most TCR sequences turned up only very rarely across donors. Roughly uniform sequencing depth across donors was assumed in presence/absence analyses, although this assumption may not hold.

Sequencing used PBMCs. This clonotype originated in a female donor in good health and CMV-seronegative.

The base sequence is TGCGCCAGCAGCTTAACTTCGACAGAAAACACTGAAGCTTTCTTT. This is translated as CASSLTSTENTEAFF. The sequence joins TRBV5-1 to TRBJ1-1, and perhaps TRBD1 as D gene, on 5 matching bases. The CDR3, from cysteine to phenylalanine, totals 15 residues. Only the CDR3 part of the read is kept: 45 bases, read in frame from the first base. Relative to germline, V is 2 bases shorter and J is 2 bases shorter, with 13 bases between their ends. The germline V gene supplies CDR1 SGHRS and CDR2 YFSETQ.